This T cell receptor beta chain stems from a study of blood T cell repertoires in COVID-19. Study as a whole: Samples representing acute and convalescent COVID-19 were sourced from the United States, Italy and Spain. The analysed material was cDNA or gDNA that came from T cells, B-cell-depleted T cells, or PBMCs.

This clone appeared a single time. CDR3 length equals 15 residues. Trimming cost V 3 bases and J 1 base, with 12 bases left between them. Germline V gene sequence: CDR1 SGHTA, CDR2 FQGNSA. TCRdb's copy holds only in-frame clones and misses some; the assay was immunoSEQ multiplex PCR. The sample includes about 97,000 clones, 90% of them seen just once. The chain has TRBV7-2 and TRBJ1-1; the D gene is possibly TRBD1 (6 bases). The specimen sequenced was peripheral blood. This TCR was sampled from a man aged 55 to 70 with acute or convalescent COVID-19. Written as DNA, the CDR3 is TGTGCCAGCAGCTTCGTAGGCAGGGGGAACACTGAAGCTTTCTTT. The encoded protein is CASSFVGRGNTEAFF.